A selection of T cell receptor beta chains follows, all from one sample in a study of cytomegalovirus exposure and HLA in healthy donors. The assay was immunoSEQ multiplex PCR, and TCRdb's table has in-frame clones only and misses some. The sample lists roughly 150,000 clones, about four fifths occurring once. Sample: PBMCs. These receptors originate from a male donor in good health and CMV-seronegative. The conserved cysteine and the conserved F or W are not part of the CDR3 here.

J: TRBJ2-7; V: TRBV7-8; CDR3: ASSPGQGAAYEQY
J: TRBJ1-3; V: TRBV5-1; CDR3: ASSPGDSSGNTIY
J: TRBJ1-1; V: TRBV7-2; CDR3: ASKLVGGGNTEAF
J: TRBJ1-2; V: TRBV6-5; CDR3: ASREANYGYT
J: TRBJ2-7; V: TRBV19; CDR3: ASSLIGGEQY
J: TRBJ2-7; V: TRBV7-3; CDR3: ASSLGTGKRNEQY
J: TRBJ2-7; V: TRBV15; CDR3: ATSRGGEQY
J: TRBJ2-7; V: TRBV19; CDR3: ASSTSTSYEQY
J: TRBJ1-2; V: TRBV6-6; CDR3: ASSTDEGYYGYT
J: .; V: TRBV13; CDR3: ASSDLNLATSYEQY
J: TRBJ1-4; V: TRBV7-2; CDR3: ASSLLGADLERF